A single sample is the source of the 14 T cell receptor beta chains below, sequenced in a study of shared clonotypes between healthy human individuals. Method: immunoSEQ multiplex PCR; TCRdb's copy keeps in-frame clones and lacks some. The table lists millions of clones, more than 80% of them singletons, with 0.39% in the top ten. Sample: naive CD4+ T cells from PBMCs. The subset was: CD45RA+ positively selected. The receptor set was obtained from a man between 18 and 29 years old in good health. Some clones in this sample may be carry-over from other donors' samples.

V gene TRBV18 combines with J gene TRBJ1-2; tentatively, D is TRBD1 (5 bases). Trimming removed 3 bases at V and 9 bases at J, with 17 bases between. There are 14 residues in the CDR3. Germline values: CDR1 KGHSH, CDR2 LQKENI. This chain's CDR3 is CASSPGDSWWSYTF. The CDR3, as DNA: TGTGCCAGCTCACCGGGGGACTCCTGGTGGAGCTACACCTTC. Complete variable domain (other parts from reference TRBV18 and TRBJ1-2): NAGVMQNPRHLVRRRGQEARLRCSPMKGHSHVYWYRQLPEEGLKFMVYLQKENIIDESGMPKERFSAEFPKEGPSILRIQQVVRGDSAAYFCASSPGDSWWSYTFGSGTRLTVV.

The chain couples TRBV7-3 to TRBJ2-1, with 9 bases lining up with TRBD2. This CDR3 has 15 residues. The V gene end was trimmed by 5 bases and the J gene end by 7 bases; junction bases not matched to a gene: 9. The germline gives CDR1 SGHTA, CDR2 FQGTGA. For the CDR3, the DNA is TGTGCCAGCAGCCTACGGACTAGCGAGGGAAATGAGCAGTTCTTC. Protein: CASSLRTSEGNEQFF.

J is TRBJ2-3 and V is TRBV9, with 9 bases that match TRBD2. J was trimmed by 2 bases and V by 3 bases; bases with no gene match: 19. Germline lookup yields CDR1 SGDLS and CDR2 YYNGEE. The CDR3 covers 20 residues. Written as DNA, the CDR3 is TGTGCCAGCAGCGAACAGGTCGGAGGGAAAGGACTAGCGTACACAGATACGCAGTATTTT. It translates to CASSEQVGGKGLAYTDTQYF.

Details on this clone: Other DNA sequences in the same sample also yield this CDR3. The chain employs TRBV5-1 and TRBJ2-1; 8 bases map to TRBD2. The junction had 4 bases not matched to a gene; V was cut back by 4 bases and J by 1 base. Germline assignment: CDR1 SGHRS and CDR2 YFSETQ. The CDR3 consists of 15 residues. CDR3 amino acids: CASSSGGGSYNEQFF. CDR3 DNA sequence: TGCGCCAGCAGCAGCGGGGGAGGGTCCTACAATGAGCAGTTCTTC.

Comments on this clone: Other DNA sequences of this sample code for an identical CDR3. The genes are TRBV7-9 and TRBJ2-7, with 13 bases aligning to TRBD2. V was clipped by 5 bases and J by 9 bases; unmatched bases: 13. CDR3 length equals 16 residues. The V gene's germline CDR1 is SEHNR and CDR2 FQNEAQ (reference sequence). The DNA of the CDR3 is TGTGCCAGCAGCCAACCGGGACTAGCGGGGATATTTCGGCAGTACTTC. Its translation: CASSQPGLAGIFRQYF. The full variable domain, in which reference TRBV7-9 and TRBJ2-7 provide the parts outside the CDR3, is DTGVSQNPRHKITKRGQNVTFRCDPISEHNRLYWYRQTLGQGPEFLTYFQNEAQLEKSRLLSDRFSAERPKGSFSTLEIQRTEQGDSAMYLCASSQPGLAGIFRQYFGPGTRLTVT.

The count of this clone is one. The chain joins TRBV18 to TRBJ1-5; D is unclear. The CDR3 is 15 residues long. Trimming took off 0 bases at V and 3 bases at J, with 9 bases between the two ends. In germline, CDR1 is KGHSH, CDR2 LQKENI. The CDR3 here is CASSPPAAFNQPQHF. The CDR3 bases are TGTGCCAGCTCACCACCGGCCGCTTTCAATCAGCCCCAGCATTTT.

This clone was found a few times. The chain recombines TRBV7-9 with TRBJ1-1, with D possibly TRBD1 on 6 matching bases. Germline CDR1 reads SEHNR; CDR2 reads FQNEAQ (reference sequence). This CDR3 is 15 amino acids long. The ends were cut back, 3 bases at V and 1 base at J, with 12 bases in the middle. The CDR3: CASSFVDSGNTEAFF. The CDR3 nucleotides are TGTGCCAGCAGCTTCGTGGACAGTGGGAACACTGAAGCTTTCTTT.

The chain joins TRBV28 to TRBJ1-2; no clear D. This CDR3 contains 14 residues. Germline V gene lookup returns CDR1 MDHEN and CDR2 SYDVKM. V was clipped by 1 base and J by 3 bases, with 9 bases between them. This chain's CDR3 is CASSLSGQYYGYTF. The DNA for the CDR3 is TGTGCCAGCAGTTTATCCGGCCAGTACTATGGCTACACCTTC.

As for this clone: The sample contains more than one DNA sequence encoding this CDR3. The genes are TRBV28 and TRBJ2-2; unclear D gene. CDR3 length equals 14 residues. Between the trimmed V and J ends, which lost 3 bases and 3 bases, there was a span of 8 bases. From germline, CDR1 is MDHEN and CDR2 SYDVKM. The CDR3 here is CASSFWEDTGELFF. The CDR3 DNA reads as TGTGCCAGCAGTTTTTGGGAAGACACCGGGGAGCTGTTTTTT. The full variable domain, in which reference TRBV28 and TRBJ2-2 provide the parts outside the CDR3, is DVKVTQSSRYLVKRTGEKVFLECVQDMDHENMFWYRQDPGLGLRLIYFSYDVKMKEKGDIPEGYSVSREKKERFSLILESASTNQTSMYLCASSFWEDTGELFFGEGSRLTVL.

This chain joins TRBV5-1 and TRBJ1-1, with 8 bases matching TRBD1. The CDR3 has 16 residues. Germline V gene sequence: CDR1 SGHRS, CDR2 YFSETQ. The ends lost 2 bases at V and 4 bases at J; junction bases unmatched: 10. The CDR3 region has the DNA TGCGCCAGCAGCTTAATTCCAGGGGGCAAGATCACTGAAGCTTTCTTT. Translated, it gives CASSLIPGGKITEAFF.

V and J are TRBV5-1 and TRBJ2-5; 7 bases align to TRBD1. The CDR3 runs 15 residues. CDR1 is SGHRS and CDR2 is YFSETQ in the germline V gene. V was clipped by 5 bases and J by 2 bases; unmatched bases: 9. The CDR3 protein is CASRPTGTAQETQYF. The CDR3, as DNA: TGCGCCAGCAGACCTACCGGGACAGCGCAAGAGACCCAGTACTTC.

This clone was seen only a few times. The chain is built from TRBV7-9 and TRBJ1-1; the D is unclear. CDR3 size: 13 residues. V lost 5 bases and J 3 bases, leaving 10 bases between the germline ends. Germline values: CDR1 SEHNR, CDR2 FQNEAQ (reference sequence). This CDR3 is CASSPQADTEAFF. In nucleotides, the CDR3 is TGTGCCAGCAGCCCCCAGGCGGACACTGAAGCTTTCTTT.

The chain uses TRBV18 and TRBJ2-5; a possible D gene is TRBD1 (5 bases). Germline CDR1 is KGHSH and CDR2 is LQKENI. The CDR3 has 13 amino acids. Trimming pared 5 bases from V and 3 bases from J, leaving 10 bases between. CDR3 amino acids: CASSGAVKETQYF. CDR3 DNA sequence: TGTGCCAGCTCAGGGGCAGTAAAAGAGACCCAGTACTTC.

As to this clone: The identical CDR3 is also encoded by other nucleotide sequences in the sample. The genes are TRBV18 and TRBJ1-5, with D unclear. The germline V gene has CDR1 KGHSH and CDR2 LQKENI. The CDR3 length is 13 residues. V gave up 3 bases and J gave up 4 bases, with 7 bases separating them. The CDR3 region is CASSPPGNQPQHF. The DNA for the CDR3 is TGTGCCAGCTCACCTCCCGGGAATCAGCCCCAGCATTTT. Looking up the rest from reference TRBV18 and TRBJ1-5 gives the full variable domain: NAGVMQNPRHLVRRRGQEARLRCSPMKGHSHVYWYRQLPEEGLKFMVYLQKENIIDESGMPKERFSAEFPKEGPSILRIQQVVRGDSAAYFCASSPPGNQPQHFGDGTRLSIL.